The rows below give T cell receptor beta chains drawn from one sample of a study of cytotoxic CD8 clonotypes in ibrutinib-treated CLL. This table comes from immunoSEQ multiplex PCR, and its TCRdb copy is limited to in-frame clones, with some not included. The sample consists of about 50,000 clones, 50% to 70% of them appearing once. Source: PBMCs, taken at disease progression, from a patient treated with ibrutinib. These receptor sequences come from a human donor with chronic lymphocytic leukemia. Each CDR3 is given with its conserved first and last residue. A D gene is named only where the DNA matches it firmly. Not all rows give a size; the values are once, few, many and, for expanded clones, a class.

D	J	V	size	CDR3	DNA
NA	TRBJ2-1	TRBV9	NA	CASSVATLGVIQINEQFF	TGTGCCAGCAGCGTAGCTACTTTAGGGGTGATCCAGATCAATGAGCAGTTCTTC
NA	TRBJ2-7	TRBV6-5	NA	CASSPQSANYEQYF	TGTGCCAGCAGCCCCCAGTCGGCTAACTACGAGCAGTACTTC
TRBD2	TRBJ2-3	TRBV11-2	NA	CASSLGASGSTDTQYF	TGTGCCAGCAGCTTAGGGGCTAGCGGGAGCACAGATACGCAGTATTTT
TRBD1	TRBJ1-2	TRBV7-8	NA	CASSLVTGGTRDYGYTF	TGTGCCAGCAGCTTAGTCACAGGGGGCACCCGGGACTATGGCTACACCTTC
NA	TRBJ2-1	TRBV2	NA	CARMGNPRGSSYNEQFF	TGTGCCCGCATGGGGAATCCGCGGGGAAGCTCCTACAATGAGCAGTTCTTC
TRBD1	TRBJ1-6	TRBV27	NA	CASSPGQGSSPLHF	TGTGCCAGCAGTCCTGGACAGGGTTCTTCACCCCTCCACTTT
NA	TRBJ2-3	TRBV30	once	CAWSERSTDTQYF	TGTGCCTGGAGTGAAAGGAGCACAGATACGCAGTATTTT
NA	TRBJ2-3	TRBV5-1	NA	CASSLARGATDTQYF	TGCGCCAGCAGCTTGGCCCGGGGGGCCACAGATACGCAGTATTTT
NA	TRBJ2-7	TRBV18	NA	CASSPREGAYEQYF	TGTGCCAGCTCACCACGGGAAGGGGCCTACGAGCAGTACTTC
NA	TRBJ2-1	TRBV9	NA	CASSVRGDLYNEQFF	TGTGCCAGCAGCGTAAGGGGGGACCTCTACAATGAGCAGTTCTTC
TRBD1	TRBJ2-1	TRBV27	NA	CASSTTGGSHNEQFF	TGTGCCAGCAGTACTACAGGGGGCTCCCACAATGAGCAGTTCTTC
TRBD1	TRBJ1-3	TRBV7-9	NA	CASSKQGGGNTIYF	TGTGCCAGCAGCAAACAGGGGGGTGGAAACACCATATATTTT
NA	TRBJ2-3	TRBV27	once	CASSPAFLKPHTDTQYF	TGTGCCAGCAGTCCCGCCTTCTTGAAGCCCCACACAGATACGCAGTATTTT
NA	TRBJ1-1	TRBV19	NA	CASSIVGRGTEAFF	TGTGCCAGTAGTATAGTAGGCCGTGGGACTGAAGCTTTCTTT
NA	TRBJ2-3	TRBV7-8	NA	CASSIERGTDTQYF	TGTGCCAGCAGCATAGAGCGGGGCACAGATACGCAGTATTTT
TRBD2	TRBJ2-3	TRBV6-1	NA	CASSGASGGTDTQYF	TGTGCCAGCAGTGGGGCTAGCGGGGGCACAGATACGCAGTATTTT
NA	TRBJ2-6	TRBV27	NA	CASNRASGANVLTF	TGTGCCAGCAACCGGGCCTCTGGGGCCAACGTCCTGACTTTC
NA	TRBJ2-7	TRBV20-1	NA	CSASSRPQYF	TGCAGTGCTTCCTCTCGGCCACAGTACTTC
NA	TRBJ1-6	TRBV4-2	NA	CASSPGEQLNSPLHF	TGTGCCAGCAGCCCTGGGGAACAACTCAATTCACCCCTCCACTTT
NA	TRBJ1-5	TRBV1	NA	CTSSQYQPQHF	TGCACCAGCAGCCAGTATCAGCCCCAGCATTTT
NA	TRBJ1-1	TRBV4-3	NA	CASSQEQNTEAFF	TGCGCCAGCAGCCAAGAGCAGAACACTGAAGCTTTCTTT
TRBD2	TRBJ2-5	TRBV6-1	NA	CASRGWGEGQETQYF	TGTGCCAGCAGGGGCTGGGGGGAGGGCCAAGAGACCCAGTACTTC
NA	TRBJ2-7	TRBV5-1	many	CASSFRQESYEQYF	TGCGCCAGCAGCTTCCGACAGGAGAGCTACGAGCAGTACTTC
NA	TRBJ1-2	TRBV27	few	CASSFMGGDYTF	TGTGCCAGCAGTTTTATGGGGGGCGACTACACCTTC
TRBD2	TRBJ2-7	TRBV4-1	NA	CASSQEPGLDSYEQYF	TGCGCCAGCAGCCAAGAACCGGGACTAGACTCCTACGAGCAGTACTTC
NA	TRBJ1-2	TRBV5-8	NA	CASSVGYGYTF	TGTGCCAGCAGCGTGGGGTATGGCTACACCTTC
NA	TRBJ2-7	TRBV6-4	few	CASTYEQYF	TGTGCCAGCACCTACGAGCAGTACTTC
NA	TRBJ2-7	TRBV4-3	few	CASSQDTESYEQYF	TGCGCCAGCAGCCAAGATACGGAGTCCTACGAGCAGTACTTC
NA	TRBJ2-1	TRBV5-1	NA	CASSKGRGSDEQFF	TGCGCCAGCAGCAAGGGAAGGGGGTCGGATGAGCAGTTCTTC
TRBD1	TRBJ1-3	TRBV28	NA	CASWESGTGTGNTIYF	TGTGCCAGCTGGGAATCCGGGACAGGAACTGGAAACACCATATATTTT
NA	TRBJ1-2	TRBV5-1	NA	CASSFVTGINYGYTF	TGCGCCAGCAGCTTCGTAACAGGGATTAACTATGGCTACACCTTC
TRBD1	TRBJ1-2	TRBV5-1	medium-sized	CASSLQGDGYTF	TGCGCCAGCAGCCTCCAGGGGGACGGCTACACCTTC
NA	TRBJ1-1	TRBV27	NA	CASRRGENTEAFF	TGTGCCAGCAGGAGGGGGGAGAACACTGAAGCTTTCTTT
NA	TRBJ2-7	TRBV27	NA	CASSAQHSYEQYF	TGTGCCAGCAGTGCCCAACACTCCTACGAGCAGTACTTC
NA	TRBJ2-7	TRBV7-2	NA	CASSKTPYRENYEQYF	TGTGCCAGCAGCAAAACCCCCTACAGGGAAAACTACGAGCAGTACTTC
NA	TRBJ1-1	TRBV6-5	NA	CASSYLAEAFF	TGTGCCAGCAGTTACTTGGCTGAAGCTTTCTTT
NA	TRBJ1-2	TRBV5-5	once	CASSLGTGPPTGGYTF	TGTGCCAGCAGCTTGGGGACTGGGCCTCCAACGGGTGGCTACACCTTC
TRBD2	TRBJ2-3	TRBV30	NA	CAWRPFSGRQDTQYF	TGTGCCTGGAGGCCCTTTAGCGGGAGACAGGATACGCAGTATTTT
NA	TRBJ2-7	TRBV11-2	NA	CASSLATYEQYF	TGTGCCAGCAGCTTAGCTACCTACGAGCAGTACTTC
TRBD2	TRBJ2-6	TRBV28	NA	CASKPGGPGANVLTF	TGTGCCAGCAAGCCGGGGGGGCCTGGGGCCAACGTCCTGACTTTC
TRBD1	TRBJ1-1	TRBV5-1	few	CASSLRQGNTEAFF	TGCGCCAGCAGCTTGAGACAGGGGAACACTGAAGCTTTCTTT
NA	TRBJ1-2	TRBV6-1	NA	CASRQDTPYGYTF	TGTGCCAGCAGGCAGGACACCCCCTATGGCTACACCTTC
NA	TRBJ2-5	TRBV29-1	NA	CSVGLETQYF	TGCAGCGTTGGATTGGAGACCCAGTACTTC
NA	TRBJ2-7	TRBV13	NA	CASSLGRAFTYEQYF	TGTGCCAGCAGCTTAGGCAGGGCTTTTACCTACGAGCAGTACTTC
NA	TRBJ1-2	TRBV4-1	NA	CASSQGGGYGYTF	TGCGCCAGCAGCCAAGGGGGCGGTTATGGCTACACCTTC
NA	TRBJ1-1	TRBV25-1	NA	CASSDQGYEAFF	TGTGCCAGCAGTGACCAGGGTTATGAGGCTTTCTTT
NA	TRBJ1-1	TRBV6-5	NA	CASSYSTGASTEAFF	TGTGCCAGCAGTTACTCGACGGGGGCTTCCACTGAAGCTTTCTTT
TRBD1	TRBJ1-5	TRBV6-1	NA	CASSEVKATTGLQPQHF	TGTGCCAGCAGTGAAGTCAAAGCGACGACAGGGCTTCAGCCCCAGCATTTT
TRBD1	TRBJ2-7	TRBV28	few	CASTIGQGPYEQYF	TGTGCCAGCACGATAGGACAGGGCCCCTACGAGCAGTACTTC
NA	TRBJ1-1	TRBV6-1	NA	CASSQGSTEAFF	TGTGCCAGCAGTCAGGGAAGTACTGAAGCTTTCTTT
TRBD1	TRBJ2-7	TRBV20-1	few	CSARDSYEQYF	TGCAGTGCCCGGGACAGCTACGAGCAGTACTTC
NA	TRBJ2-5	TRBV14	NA	CASSQSLGGAETQYF	TGTGCCAGCAGCCAGTCCTTGGGGGGCGCGGAGACCCAGTACTTC
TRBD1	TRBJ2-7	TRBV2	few	CASRGDRVTEYF	TGTGCCAGCAGGGGGGACAGGGTGACTGAGTACTTC